This entry features one T cell receptor (beta chain) sequence. Its antigen is unknown. The source of the sample is a study of T cells in Graves' hyperthyroidism and ophthalmopathy. Broader study findings: In validation, the model predicted ophthalmopathy. These predictions came a median roughly six months before onset. Most thyroid clonotypes expanded above 0.001 were also detected in blood.

TCR beta CDR3 regions were amplified from RNA. First-round RT-PCR targeting the TCR CDR3 was performed with the HTBI primer set. From the multiplex PCR reads, TCRdb called clonotypes with MiXCR, one entry per CDR3 protein. The sample carries nearly 750,000 distinct CDR3 sequences, over 35% recorded once. CDR3 size: 10 residues. The ends were cut back, 5 bases at V and 10 bases at J, with 9 bases in the middle. The germline V gene encodes CDR1 GTSNPN and CDR2 SVGIG (reference sequence). Diagnostic decisions used clinical symptoms, serum thyroxine and TRAb, thyroid ultrasound and orbital computed tomography.

The TCR comes from a woman between 40 and 55 years old with Graves' hyperthyroidism. Sequencing used blood. V usage is TRBV30 and J usage is TRBJ1-3; D gene uncertain. CDR3 coding DNA: TGTGCCTGGGGGGAAATTACCATATATTTT. As protein: CAWGEITIYF.